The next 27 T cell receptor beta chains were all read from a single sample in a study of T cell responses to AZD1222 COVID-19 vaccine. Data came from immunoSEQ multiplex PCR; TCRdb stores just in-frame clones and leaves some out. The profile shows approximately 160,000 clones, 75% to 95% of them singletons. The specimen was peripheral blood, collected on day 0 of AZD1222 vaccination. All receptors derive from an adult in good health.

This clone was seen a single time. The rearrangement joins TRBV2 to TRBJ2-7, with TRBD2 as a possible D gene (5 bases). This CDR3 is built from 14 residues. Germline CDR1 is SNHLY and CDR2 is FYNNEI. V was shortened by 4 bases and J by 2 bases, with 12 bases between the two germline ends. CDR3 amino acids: CASSVSGVAYEQYF. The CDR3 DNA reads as TGTGCCAGCAGTGTCTCCGGGGTGGCCTACGAGCAGTACTTC.

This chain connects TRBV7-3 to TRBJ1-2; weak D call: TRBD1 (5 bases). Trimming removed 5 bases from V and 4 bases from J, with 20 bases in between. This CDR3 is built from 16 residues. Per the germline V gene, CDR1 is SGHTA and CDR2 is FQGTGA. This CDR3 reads CASSPDSNGGSYGYTF. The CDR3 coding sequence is TGTGCCAGCAGCCCGGATAGCAACGGGGGGAGCTATGGCTACACCTTC.

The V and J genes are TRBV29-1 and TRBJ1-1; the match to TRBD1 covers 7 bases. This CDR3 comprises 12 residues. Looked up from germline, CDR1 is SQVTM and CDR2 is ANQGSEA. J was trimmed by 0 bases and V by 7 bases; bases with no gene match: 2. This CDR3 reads CSGGQLNTEAFF. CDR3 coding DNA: TGCAGCGGGGGACAGCTGAACACTGAAGCTTTCTTT.

The DNA for the CDR3 is TGTGCCAGCAGCTTAGATCGGGGACAGAATTACGAGCAGTACTTC. This sequence encodes CASSLDRGQNYEQYF. This rearrangement joins TRBV11-2 to TRBJ2-7; TRBD1 agrees at 7 bases. The germline V gene encodes CDR1 SGHAT and CDR2 FQNNGV. Losses at the gene ends were 0 bases for V and 4 bases for J; bases not matched to a gene: 6. The CDR3 consists of 15 residues.

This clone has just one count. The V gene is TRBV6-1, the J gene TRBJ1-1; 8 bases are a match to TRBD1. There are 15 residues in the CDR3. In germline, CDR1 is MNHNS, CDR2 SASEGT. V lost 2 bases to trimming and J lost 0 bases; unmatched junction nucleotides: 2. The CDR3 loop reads CASSEQGAVNTEAFF. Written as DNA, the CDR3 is TGTGCCAGCAGTGAACAGGGGGCAGTGAACACTGAAGCTTTCTTT.

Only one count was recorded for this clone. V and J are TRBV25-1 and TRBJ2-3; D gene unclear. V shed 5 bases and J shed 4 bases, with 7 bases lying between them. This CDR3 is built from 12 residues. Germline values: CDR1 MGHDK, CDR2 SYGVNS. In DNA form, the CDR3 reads TGTGCCAGCAGTCTGGCGGCAGATACGCAGTATTTT. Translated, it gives CASSLAADTQYF.

The CDR3 DNA is TGTGCCAGCAGCCAAGGGGCCTACGAGCAGTACTTC. Translated, it gives CASSQGAYEQYF. The gene calls are TRBV4-2 and TRBJ2-7; D not certain. The CDR3 runs 12 residues. CDR1 LGHNA and CDR2 YNFKEQ come from the germline V gene. The V end was cut by 1 base, the J end by 2 bases, with 3 bases between.

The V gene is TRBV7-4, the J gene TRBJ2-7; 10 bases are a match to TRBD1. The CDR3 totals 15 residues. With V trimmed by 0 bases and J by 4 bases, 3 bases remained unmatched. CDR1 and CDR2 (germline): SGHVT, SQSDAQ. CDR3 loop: CASSLARQGAYEQYF. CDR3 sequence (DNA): TGTGCCAGCAGCTTAGCTCGACAGGGGGCTTACGAGCAGTACTTC.

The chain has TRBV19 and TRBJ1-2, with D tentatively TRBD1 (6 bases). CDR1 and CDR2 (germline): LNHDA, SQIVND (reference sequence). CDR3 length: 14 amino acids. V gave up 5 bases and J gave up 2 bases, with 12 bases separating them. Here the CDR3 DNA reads TGTGCCAGTAGTGCCCGGGGGGGCAACTATGGCTACACCTTC. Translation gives CASSARGGNYGYTF.

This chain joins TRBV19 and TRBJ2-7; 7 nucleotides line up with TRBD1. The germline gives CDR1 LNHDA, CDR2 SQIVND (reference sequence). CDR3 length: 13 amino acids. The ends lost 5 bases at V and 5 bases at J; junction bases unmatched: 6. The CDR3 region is CASSPQGGNEQYF. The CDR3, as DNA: TGTGCCAGTAGTCCCCAAGGGGGCAACGAGCAGTACTTC. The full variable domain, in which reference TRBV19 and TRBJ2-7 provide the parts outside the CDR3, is DGGITQSPKYLFRKEGQNVTLSCEQNLNHDAMYWYRQDPGQGLRLIYYSQIVNDFQKGDIAEGYSVSREKKESFPLTVTSAQKNPTAFYLCASSPQGGNEQYFGPGTRLTVT.

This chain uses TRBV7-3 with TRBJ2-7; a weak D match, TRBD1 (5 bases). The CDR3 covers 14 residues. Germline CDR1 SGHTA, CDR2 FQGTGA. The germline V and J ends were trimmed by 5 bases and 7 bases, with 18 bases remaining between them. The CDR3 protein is CASSPNPGFGEQYF. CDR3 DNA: TGTGCCAGCAGCCCGAACCCAGGGTTTGGAGAGCAGTACTTC. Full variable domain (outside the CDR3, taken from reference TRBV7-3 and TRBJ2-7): GAGVSQTPSNKVTEKGKYVELRCDPISGHTALYWYRQSLGQGPEFLIYFQGTGAADDSGLPNDRFFAVRPEGSVSTLKIQRTERGDSAVYLCASSPNPGFGEQYFGPGTRLTVT.

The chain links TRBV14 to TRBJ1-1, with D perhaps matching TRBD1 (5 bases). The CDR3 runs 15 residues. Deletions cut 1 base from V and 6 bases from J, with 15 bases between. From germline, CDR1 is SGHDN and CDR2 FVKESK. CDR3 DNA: TGTGCCAGCAGCCAAGTGGGGGGTGCGGGGCCTGAAGCTTTCTTT. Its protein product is CASSQVGGAGPEAFF.

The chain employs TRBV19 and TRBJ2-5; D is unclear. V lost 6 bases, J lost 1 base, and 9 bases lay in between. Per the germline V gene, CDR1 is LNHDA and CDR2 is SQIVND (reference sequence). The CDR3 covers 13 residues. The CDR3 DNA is TGTGCCAGTAGCGGACGGCTCCAAGAGACCCAGTACTTC. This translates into CASSGRLQETQYF.

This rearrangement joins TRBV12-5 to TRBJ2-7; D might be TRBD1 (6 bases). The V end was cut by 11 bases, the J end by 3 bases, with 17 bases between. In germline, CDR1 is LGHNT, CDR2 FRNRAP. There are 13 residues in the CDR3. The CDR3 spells CAGETGRDYEQYF. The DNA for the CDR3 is TGTGCTGGTGAAACAGGGCGCGACTACGAGCAGTACTTC.

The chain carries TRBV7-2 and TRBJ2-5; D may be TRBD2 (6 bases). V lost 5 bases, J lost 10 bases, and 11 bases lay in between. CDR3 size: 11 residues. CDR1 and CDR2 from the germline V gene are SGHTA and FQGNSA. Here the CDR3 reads CASSSRLGQYF. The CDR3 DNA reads TGTGCCAGCAGCAGCAGACTAGGCCAGTACTTC.

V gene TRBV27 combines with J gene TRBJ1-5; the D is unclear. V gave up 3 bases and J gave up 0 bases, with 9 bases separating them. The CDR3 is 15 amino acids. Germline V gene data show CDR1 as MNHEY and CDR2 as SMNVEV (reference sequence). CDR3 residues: CASSLGGNSNQPQHF. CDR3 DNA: TGTGCCAGCAGTTTGGGAGGGAATAGCAATCAGCCCCAGCATTTT.

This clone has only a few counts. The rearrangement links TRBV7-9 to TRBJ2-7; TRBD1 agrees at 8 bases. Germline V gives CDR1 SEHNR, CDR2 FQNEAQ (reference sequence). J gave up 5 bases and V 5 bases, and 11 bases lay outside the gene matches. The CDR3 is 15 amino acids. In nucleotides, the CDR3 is TGTGCCAGCAGCGCACAACGGACAGGGAGAAACGAGCAGTACTTC. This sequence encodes CASSAQRTGRNEQYF.

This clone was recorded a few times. CDR3 coding DNA: TGTGCCAGCAGTGACACCGGGACAGGGACTGGTTCACCCCTCCACTTT. This gives the protein CASSDTGTGTGSPLHF. This sequence joins TRBV2 and TRBJ1-6; 9 bases line up with TRBD1. Germline V gene lookup returns CDR1 SNHLY and CDR2 FYNNEI. V lost 3 bases to trimming and J lost 9 bases; unmatched junction nucleotides: 9. The CDR3 spans 16 residues.

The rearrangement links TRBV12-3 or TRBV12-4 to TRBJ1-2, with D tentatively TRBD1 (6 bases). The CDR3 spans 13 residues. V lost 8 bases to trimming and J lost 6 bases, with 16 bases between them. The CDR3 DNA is TGTGCCAGCCATAGGGGGTCAGGGGATGGCTACACCTTC. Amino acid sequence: CASHRGSGDGYTF.

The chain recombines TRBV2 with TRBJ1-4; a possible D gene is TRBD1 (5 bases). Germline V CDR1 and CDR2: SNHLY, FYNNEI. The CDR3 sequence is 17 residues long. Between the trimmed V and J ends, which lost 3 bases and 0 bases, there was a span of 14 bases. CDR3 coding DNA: TGTGCCAGCAGTGACCAAGGGGAGTACGCAACTAATGAAAAACTGTTTTTT. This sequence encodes CASSDQGEYATNEKLFF.

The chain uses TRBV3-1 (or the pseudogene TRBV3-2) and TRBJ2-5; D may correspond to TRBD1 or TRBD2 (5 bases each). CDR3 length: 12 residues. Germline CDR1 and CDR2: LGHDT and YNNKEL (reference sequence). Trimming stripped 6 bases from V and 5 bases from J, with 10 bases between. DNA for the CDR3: TGTGCCAGCAGTCAATGGGGGGAGACCCAGTACTTC. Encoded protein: CASSQWGETQYF.

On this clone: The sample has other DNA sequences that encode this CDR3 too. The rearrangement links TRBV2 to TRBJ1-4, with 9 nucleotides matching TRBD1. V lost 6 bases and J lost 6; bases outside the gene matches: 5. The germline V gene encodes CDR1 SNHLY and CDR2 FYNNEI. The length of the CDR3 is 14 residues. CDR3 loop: CASSDRDRDEKLFF. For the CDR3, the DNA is TGTGCCAGCAGCGACCGGGACAGGGATGAAAAACTGTTTTTT.

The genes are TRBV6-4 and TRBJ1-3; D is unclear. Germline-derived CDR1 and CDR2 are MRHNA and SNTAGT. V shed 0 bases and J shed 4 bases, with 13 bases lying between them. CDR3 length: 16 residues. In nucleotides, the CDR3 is TGTGCCAGCAGTGACTCGAACCTAAAGTCAGGAAACACCATATATTTT. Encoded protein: CASSDSNLKSGNTIYF.

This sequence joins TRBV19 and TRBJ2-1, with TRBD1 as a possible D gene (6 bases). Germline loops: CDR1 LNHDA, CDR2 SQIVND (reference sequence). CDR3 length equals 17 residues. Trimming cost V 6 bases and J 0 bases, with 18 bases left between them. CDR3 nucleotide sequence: TGTGCCAGTAGAACTCACGGACAGCTCAGCTCCTACAATGAGCAGTTCTTC. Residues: CASRTHGQLSSYNEQFF.

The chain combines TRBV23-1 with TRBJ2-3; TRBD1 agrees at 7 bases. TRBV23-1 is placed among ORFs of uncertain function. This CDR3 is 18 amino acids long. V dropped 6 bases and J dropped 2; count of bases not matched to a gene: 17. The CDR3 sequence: CASSRSVSGTENTDTQYF. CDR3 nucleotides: TGCGCCAGCAGCCGTAGCGTATCCGGGACAGAAAACACAGATACGCAGTATTTT.

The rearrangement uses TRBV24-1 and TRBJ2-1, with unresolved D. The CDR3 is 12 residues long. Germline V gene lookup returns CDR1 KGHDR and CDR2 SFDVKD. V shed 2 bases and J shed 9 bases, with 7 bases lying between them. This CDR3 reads CATSDSGLEQFF. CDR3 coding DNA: TGTGCCACCAGTGATTCTGGGCTTGAGCAGTTCTTC.

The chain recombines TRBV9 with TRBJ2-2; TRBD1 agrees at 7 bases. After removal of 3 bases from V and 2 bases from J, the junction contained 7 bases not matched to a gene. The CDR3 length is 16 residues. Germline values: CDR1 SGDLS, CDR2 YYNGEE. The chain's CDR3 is CASSGRQGFNTGELFF. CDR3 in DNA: TGTGCCAGCAGCGGTCGACAGGGCTTTAACACCGGGGAGCTGTTTTTT.